Presented here are 17 T cell receptor beta chains from one specimen sequenced in a study of Graves' ophthalmopathy and Graves' hyperthyroidism listed by TCRdb under 2018. Sequencing took place on an Illumina HiSeq 2000. For repertoire sequencing, TCR beta CDR3 regions were amplified from RNA transcripts. A first-round RT-PCR used HTBI primers with the Qiagen OneStep RT-PCR kit, followed by a second-round multiplex PCR, size selection and purification. TCRdb ran its own pipeline on the public reads, namely fastp trimming at Q25 and MiXCR clone calling, and kept in-frame beta chains. Every CDR3 protein is listed once, alongside the most common genes and DNA of its rows. The sample profile shows over a million distinct CDR3 sequences; 36% of them were found once. Clones ranked in the top ten supply 11% of the sample. The source material was peripheral blood or thyroid tissue (not recorded which). Source of these receptors: an adult man with Graves' hyperthyroidism.

The V and J genes are TRBV5-6 and TRBJ1-1, with TRBD1 as a possible D gene (6 bases). The V end lost 4 bases, the J end lost 4 bases, and 11 bases lay between the germline ends. The CDR3 loop spans 13 amino acids. Germline-derived CDR1 and CDR2 are SGHDT and YYEEEE. In DNA, the CDR3 is TGTGCCAGCAGCGATACAGGGATCACTGAAGCTTTCTTT. Encoded protein: CASSDTGITEAFF.

This rearrangement joins TRBV29-1 to TRBJ1-1, with D possibly TRBD1 on 6 matching bases. CDR3 length: 13 amino acids. Trimming removed 8 bases at V and 6 bases at J, with 19 bases between. Germline loops: CDR1 SQVTM, CDR2 ANQGSEA. CDR3 protein: CSLGGGRFSEAFF. Written as DNA, the CDR3 is TGCAGCTTAGGAGGGGGGCGTTTCTCTGAAGCTTTCTTT.

This clonotype was picked up many times. The V call is TRBV7-2, the J call TRBJ1-2; 7 bases line up with TRBD1. Unmatched junction bases numbered 2, after V lost 4 bases and J lost 0 bases. The germline gives CDR1 SGHTA, CDR2 FQGNSA. CDR3 length equals 14 residues. The chain's CDR3 is CASSYDRANYGYTF. The CDR3 bases are TGTGCCAGCAGCTACGACAGGGCTAACTATGGCTACACCTTC.

In regard to this clonotype: A junction end diverges from the germline sequence, so it may reflect a read error. V usage is TRBV10-3 and J usage is TRBJ2-5; D is undetermined. The last part of the DNA fits TRBJ2-1 better; the J call may be wrong. Germline assignment: CDR1 ENHRY and CDR2 SYGVKD. The CDR3 totals 13 residues. The CDR3 loop is CATSESNGQEQFF. CDR3 in DNA: TGTGCCACCAGTGAGTCGAATGGGCAGGAGCAGTTCTTC.

This clonotype occurred many times. The chain joins TRBV10-2 to TRBJ2-7; 10 nucleotides align to TRBD2. Trimming removed 9 bases from V and 2 bases from J; junction bases left unmatched: 10. The CDR3 contains 15 residues. Germline loops: CDR1 WSHSY, CDR2 SAAADI. The CDR3 loop reads CASSSGGASAYEQYF. CDR3 sequence (DNA): TGCGCCAGTTCGAGCGGGGGGGCGTCCGCCTACGAGCAGTACTTC.

The chain employs TRBV12-3 or TRBV12-4 and TRBJ2-5, with D unclear. The CDR3 contains 13 residues. V gave up 4 bases and J gave up 5 bases, with 11 bases separating them. In DNA form, the CDR3 reads TGTGCCAGCAGTTCCCTACCGGCGGAGACCCAGTACTTC. It codes for CASSSLPAETQYF.

This clonotype came up a few times. The J gene is TRBJ2-2, the V gene TRBV20-1, with a possible D match to TRBD2 (6 bases). The length of the CDR3 is 18 residues. Trimming shortened V by 5 bases and J by 6 bases, and 28 bases separated the two germline ends. CDR1 and CDR2 (germline): DFQATT, SNEGSKA (reference sequence). The CDR3: CSASENRLGGGLSGELFF. CDR3 nucleotides: TGCAGTGCTTCCGAAAACCGACTAGGCGGCGGGTTGTCCGGGGAGCTGTTTTTT.

This clonotype was counted at least ten times. The V call is TRBV7-2, the J call TRBJ2-7, with unresolved D. V dropped 9 bases and J dropped 3 bases, with 15 bases sitting between them. Germline values: CDR1 SGHTA, CDR2 FQGNSA. The CDR3 contains 13 residues. The CDR3, as DNA: TGTGCCAGTAGTCCCCTCCGTGGCTACGAGCAGTACTTC. Translation: CASSPLRGYEQYF.

V usage is TRBV25-1 and J usage is TRBJ1-6; 11 bases match TRBD1. Germline trimming cut 3 bases from V and 10 bases from J; bases unmatched to any gene: 8. This CDR3 has 16 amino acids. The germline CDR1 and CDR2 sequences are MGHDK and SYGVNS. CDR3 protein: CASSDPGQGAGSPLHF. The CDR3 DNA sequence: TGTGCCAGCAGTGACCCAGGACAGGGGGCAGGCTCACCCCTCCACTTT.

The J gene is TRBJ1-5, the V gene TRBV15; TRBD1 matches 7 bases. Germline CDR1 is LNHNV and CDR2 is YYDKDF (reference sequence). V lost 1 base to trimming and J lost 6 bases; unmatched junction nucleotides: 6. The CDR3 consists of 15 residues. The CDR3 DNA sequence: TGTGCCACCAGCAGAGTAGCAGGGGGTTCTCAGCCCCAGCATTTT. It encodes CATSRVAGGSQPQHF. The variable domain in full, completed from reference TRBV15 and TRBJ1-5, reads DAMVIQNPRYQVTQFGKPVTLSCSQTLNHNVMYWYQQKSSQAPKLLFHYYDKDFNNEADTPDNFQSRRPNTSFCFLDIRSPGLGDTAMYLCATSRVAGGSQPQHFGDGTRLSIL.

About this clonotype itself: This clone may be a read error of a much larger clone one base away. The chain carries TRBV15 and TRBJ2-7, with 8 bases matching TRBD1. This CDR3 has 16 amino acids. The V gene's germline CDR1 is LNHNV and CDR2 YYDKDF (reference sequence). Written as DNA, the CDR3 is TGTGCCACCAGCAGACCAGGGGGCATTTCCTCCTTCGAGCAGTACTTC. This translates into CATSRPGGISSFEQYF.

Ten or more counts support this clonotype. The rearrangement joins TRBV9 to TRBJ1-1; the D is unclear. Germline V gene lookup returns CDR1 SGDLS and CDR2 YYNGEE. The V gene lost 0 bases and the J gene lost 1 base, with 7 bases spanning the gap. CDR3 length: 14 amino acids. The CDR3 loop is CASSVEFRNTEAFF. CDR3 sequence (DNA): TGTGCCAGCAGCGTAGAGTTCAGGAACACTGAAGCTTTCTTT.

This clonotype was counted at least ten times. V usage is TRBV6-6 and J usage is TRBJ1-2, with D possibly TRBD1 on 5 matching bases. Germline V CDR1 and CDR2: MNHNY, SVGAGI (reference sequence). The CDR3 totals 18 residues. V was shortened by 0 bases and J by 2 bases, with 19 bases between the two germline ends. CDR3 region: CASSYSTADRLLNYGYTF. In nucleotides, the CDR3 is TGTGCCAGCAGTTACTCGACGGCAGACAGACTACTCAACTATGGCTACACCTTC.

This chain joins TRBV7-6 and TRBJ2-6; D is unresolved. Germline V lookup: CDR1 SGHVS, CDR2 FNYEAQ. V dropped 1 base and J dropped 0 bases, with 7 bases sitting between them. The length of the CDR3 is 16 residues. The CDR3 DNA reads TGTGCCAGCAGCTTAGAGGACGGCTCTGGGGCCAACGTCCTGACTTTC. Its protein is CASSLEDGSGANVLTF.

The sample holds a few counts of this clonotype. The rearrangement links TRBV10-3 to TRBJ1-4, with 7 bases matching TRBD1. Germline V gives CDR1 ENHRY, CDR2 SYGVKD. The CDR3 consists of 14 residues. The trim removed 8 bases at V and 0 bases at J, leaving 3 bases unmatched. CDR3 in amino acids: CAIGQGATNEKLFF. CDR3 coding DNA: TGTGCCATCGGCCAGGGGGCAACTAATGAAAAACTGTTTTTT.

Only one count was recorded for this clonotype. The chain has TRBV15 and TRBJ2-2; 12 nucleotides line up with TRBD2. V shed 0 bases, J shed 4 bases, and the junction held 6 bases outside the gene matches. Germline lookup yields CDR1 LNHNV and CDR2 YYDKDF (reference sequence). This CDR3 comprises 18 residues. The CDR3: CATSRDRLAGVGTGELFF. In nucleotides, the CDR3 is TGTGCCACCAGCAGAGACCGACTAGCGGGAGTTGGCACCGGGGAGCTGTTTTTT.

The V gene is TRBV12-3 or TRBV12-4, the J gene TRBJ1-5, with 7 bases aligning to TRBD1. The CDR3 has 13 residues. V was clipped by 6 bases and J by 14 bases; unmatched bases: 13. The CDR3: CASRQVGQLYEHF. The CDR3 nucleotides read TGTGCCAGCAGACAGGTGGGACAGTTATACGAGCATTTT.